This is a list of T cell receptor beta chains from one sample in a study of T cell responses to AZD1222 COVID-19 vaccine. Sequencing was performed with immunoSEQ multiplex PCR; in TCRdb, only in-frame clones are kept and a portion is missing. The repertoire holds around 70,000 clones, with 85% to 90% as singletons. The specimen comprised peripheral blood, sampled 28 days after the second dose of the MenACWY control vaccine. These receptor sequences come from an adult who received the MenACWY meningococcal vaccine as a control. Both conserved end residues are part of each CDR3. The D gene is left open where the match is weak. A clone size is listed for some rows: how often the clone was seen (once, few, many), or a class if it is expanded.

NA	TRBV28	NA	15	TRBJ1-4	CASSAPTGSKEKLFF	TGTGCCAGCAGTGCCCCTACAGGGAGCAAAGAAAAACTGTTTTTT
NA	TRBV20-1	NA	16	TRBJ1-5	CSASTGQKESNQPQHF	TGCAGTGCTAGTACCGGACAGAAAGAAAGCAATCAGCCCCAGCATTTT
TRBD2	TRBV30	NA	15	TRBJ2-7	CAWTSPQREGREQYF	TGTGCCTGGACGTCGCCCCAGCGGGAGGGCCGCGAGCAGTACTTC
NA	TRBV7-2	NA	17	TRBJ1-5	CASSLGPTENSNQPQHF	TGTGCCAGCAGCTTAGGTCCCACGGAGAATAGCAATCAGCCCCAGCATTTT
NA	TRBV27	NA	14	TRBJ1-6	CARLAGRPNSPLHF	TGTGCCAGACTCGCGGGCAGACCTAATTCACCCCTCCACTTT
NA	TRBV29-1	NA	12	TRBJ1-2	CSVVEGVEGYTF	TGCAGCGTTGTAGAGGGTGTTGAAGGCTACACCTTC
TRBD1	TRBV7-2	NA	17	TRBJ2-7	CASSPFFGTGQDYEQYF	TGTGCCAGCAGCCCATTTTTTGGGACAGGGCAGGACTACGAGCAGTACTTC
TRBD2	TRBV11-2	NA	16	TRBJ2-1	CASSFITGGPHNEQFF	TGTGCCAGCAGCTTCATTACGGGGGGGCCCCACAATGAGCAGTTCTTC
NA	TRBV19	NA	14	TRBJ1-3	CATQGLFSGNTIYF	TGTGCCACTCAAGGGCTATTCTCTGGAAACACCATATATTTT
NA	TRBV28	NA	12	TRBJ1-1	CASNRGNTEAFF	TGTGCCAGTAATCGGGGGAACACTGAAGCTTTCTTT
NA	TRBV10-3	once	22	TRBJ2-7	CAISELSLTSTRRVGSSKQQYF	TGTGCCATCAGTGAGTTAAGCCTCACATCGACTAGACGGGTCGGTTCGTCTAAGCAGCAGTACTTC
TRBD1	TRBV27	NA	15	TRBJ1-1	CASSSPGQVNTEAFF	TGTGCCAGCAGTTCTCCCGGACAGGTGAACACTGAAGCTTTCTTT
TRBD2	TRBV7-2	NA	16	TRBJ2-3	CASSLEGRGGTDTQYF	TGTGCCAGCAGCTTAGAGGGGCGGGGGGGCACAGATACGCAGTATTTT
NA	TRBV12-3/TRBV12-4	NA	13	TRBJ2-2	CASTLVRTGELFF	TGTGCCAGCACCCTGGTACGGACCGGGGAGCTGTTTTTT
NA	TRBV10-3	NA	14	TRBJ1-1	CAITTPGRATEAFF	TGTGCCATCACCACGCCCGGCAGGGCTACTGAAGCTTTCTTT
NA	TRBV6-2/TRBV6-3	NA	14	TRBJ1-2	CASSPWGDNYGYTF	TGTGCCAGCAGCCCCTGGGGGGACAACTATGGCTACACCTTC